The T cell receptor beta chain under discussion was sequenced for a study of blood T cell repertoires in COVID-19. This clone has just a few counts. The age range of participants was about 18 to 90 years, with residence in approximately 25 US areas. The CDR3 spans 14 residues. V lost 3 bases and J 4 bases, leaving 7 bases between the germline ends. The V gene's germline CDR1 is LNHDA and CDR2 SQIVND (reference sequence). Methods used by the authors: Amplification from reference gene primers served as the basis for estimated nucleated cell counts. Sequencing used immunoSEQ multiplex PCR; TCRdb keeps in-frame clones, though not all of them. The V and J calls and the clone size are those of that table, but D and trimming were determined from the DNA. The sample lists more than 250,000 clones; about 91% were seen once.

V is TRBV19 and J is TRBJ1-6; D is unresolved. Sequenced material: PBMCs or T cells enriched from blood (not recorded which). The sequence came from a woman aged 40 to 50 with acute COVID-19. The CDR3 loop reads CASSMGGYNSPLHF. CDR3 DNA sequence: TGTGCCAGTAGTATGGGAGGGTATAATTCACCCCTCCACTTT. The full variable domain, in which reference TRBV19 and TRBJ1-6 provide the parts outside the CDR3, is DGGITQSPKYLFRKEGQNVTLSCEQNLNHDAMYWYRQDPGQGLRLIYYSQIVNDFQKGDIAEGYSVSREKKESFPLTVTSAQKNPTAFYLCASSMGGYNSPLHFGNGTRLTVT.